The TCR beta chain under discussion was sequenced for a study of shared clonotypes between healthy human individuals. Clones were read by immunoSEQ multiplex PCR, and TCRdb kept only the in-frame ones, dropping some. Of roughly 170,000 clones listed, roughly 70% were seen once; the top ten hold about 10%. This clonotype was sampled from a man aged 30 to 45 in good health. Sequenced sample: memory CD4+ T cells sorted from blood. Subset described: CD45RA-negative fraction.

This CDR3 is CASSLPGTYEQYF. In DNA form, the CDR3 reads TGTGCCAGCAGCTTACCGGGAACCTACGAGCAGTACTTC. The V call is TRBV11-2, the J call TRBJ2-7, with D possibly TRBD2 on 5 matching bases. The length of the CDR3 is 13 residues. The V gene's germline CDR1 is SGHAT and CDR2 FQNNGV. V was cut by 2 bases and J by 2 bases, with 7 bases left in between.